One sample yielded the 20 T cell receptor beta chains listed below, sequenced in a study of CD8 T cells in Susac syndrome. Random hexamers were used to reverse transcribe the RNA input (about 0.5 to 1 ug). One entry per CDR3 protein, called by TCRdb with MiXCR from the immunoSEQ multiplex PCR reads. The sample lists some 300,000 distinct CDR3 sequences, approximately 85% occurring once. The sequenced sample consisted of CD8+ T cells from PBMCs. These receptors were collected from a human donor with multiple sclerosis.

The chain employs TRBV10-3 and TRBJ2-1, with 7 bases aligning to TRBD2. The V gene's germline CDR1 is ENHRY and CDR2 SYGVKD. V shed 5 bases and J 12 bases; nucleotides not matched to a gene: 19. This CDR3 contains 16 residues. The CDR3 reads CAISPQREGPRTTQFF. The DNA of the CDR3 is TGTGCCATCAGTCCCCAGAGGGAGGGTCCTCGAACGACGCAGTTCTTC.

The V call is TRBV4-3, the J call TRBJ2-1; 10 nucleotides line up with TRBD1. CDR3 length equals 18 residues. V lost 0 bases, J lost 4 bases, and 9 bases stayed unmatched. Germline loops: CDR1 LGHNA, CDR2 YSLEER. The CDR3 nucleotides are TGCGCCAGCAGCCAAGAGAAGGGGACAGGGGACTCATACAATGAGCAGTTCTTC. This translates into CASSQEKGTGDSYNEQFF.

The chain combines TRBV6-2 or TRBV6-3 with TRBJ2-7; D gene unclear. This CDR3 spans 14 amino acids. Between the trimmed V and J ends, which lost 2 bases and 0 bases, there was a span of 8 bases. Germline V lookup: CDR1 MNHEY, CDR2 SVGEGT. The CDR3 here is CASSYVGSSYEQYF. CDR3 in DNA: TGTGCCAGCAGTTACGTCGGCAGCTCCTACGAGCAGTACTTC.

J is TRBJ2-1 and V is TRBV20-1; D is perhaps TRBD2 (5 bases). The CDR3 has 14 amino acids. The V gene lost 3 bases and the J gene lost 0 bases, with 9 bases spanning the gap. CDR1 is DFQATT and CDR2 is SNEGSKA in the germline V gene (reference sequence). CDR3 bases: TGCAGTGCTAGTAGGGAGACCTCCTACAATGAGCAGTTCTTC. Protein product: CSASRETSYNEQFF.

CDR3 nucleotide sequence: TGTGCCAGCAGATCTCCTAGCGGGAGACCCTACGAGCAGTACTTC. Encoded protein: CASRSPSGRPYEQYF. V and J are TRBV6-1 and TRBJ2-7; 10 bases line up with TRBD2. V lost 6 bases and J lost 2; bases outside the gene matches: 7. The CDR3 extends over 15 amino acids. The V gene's germline CDR1 is MNHNS and CDR2 SASEGT.

This clonotype has more than one count but fewer than ten. The chain uses TRBV28 and TRBJ2-7; 7 bases line up with TRBD2. This CDR3 has 11 amino acids. Germline V gene lookup returns CDR1 MDHEN and CDR2 SYDVKM. With 11 bases clipped from V and 3 bases from J, the junction kept 4 bases outside the gene matches. CDR3 in amino acids: CAAGEGYEQYF. The CDR3 DNA sequence: TGTGCCGCGGGAGAGGGCTACGAGCAGTACTTC. Full variable domain (rest looked up from reference TRBV28 and TRBJ2-7): DVKVTQSSRYLVKRTGEKVFLECVQDMDHENMFWYRQDPGLGLRLIYFSYDVKMKEKGDIPEGYSVSREKKERFSLILESASTNQTSMYLCAAGEGYEQYFGPGTRLTVT.

This clonotype was seen only a few times. The chain employs TRBV18 and TRBJ2-1; 7 bases are a match to TRBD2. The CDR3 covers 15 residues. J gave up 0 bases and V 1 base, and 0 bases lay outside the gene matches. The V gene's germline CDR1 is KGHSH and CDR2 LQKENI. This chain's CDR3 is CASSPLAGSYNEQFF. The CDR3 DNA reads TGTGCCAGCTCACCACTAGCGGGCTCCTACAATGAGCAGTTCTTC.

The CDR3 nucleotides read TGTGCCAGCAATAGAAAGGAGAGCTCCTACAATGAGCAGTTCTTC. Its protein product is CASNRKESSYNEQFF. The rearrangement links TRBV5-4 to TRBJ2-1, with D uncertain. The CDR3 extends over 15 amino acids. CDR1 and CDR2 from the germline V gene are SGHNT and YYREEE (reference sequence). V dropped 6 bases and J dropped 0 bases, with 13 bases sitting between them.

J is TRBJ2-7 and V is TRBV21-1; the table calls TRBD1, which could not be checked here. TRBV21-1 is described as a pseudogene. The CDR3 spans 17 residues. CDR3 DNA: TGTGCCAGCAGCAAACCAGGGGGAAGACATCCCTCCTACGAGCAGTACTTC. It yields the protein CASSKPGGRHPSYEQYF.

The CDR3 DNA is TGCAGTGCTAGGCCGACAGCCAAGTATGGCTACACCTTC. This gives the protein CSARPTAKYGYTF. The gene calls are TRBV20-1 and TRBJ1-2; perhaps TRBD1 as D (5 bases). Germline CDR1 is DFQATT and CDR2 is SNEGSKA (reference sequence). CDR3 length: 13 residues. V lost 3 bases and J 5 bases, leaving 13 bases between the germline ends.

The J gene is TRBJ2-1, the V gene TRBV29-1; TRBD1 might be the D (5 bases). V gave up 0 bases and J gave up 10 bases, with 16 bases separating them. Per germline, CDR1 SQVTM and CDR2 ANQGSEA. The CDR3 extends over 14 amino acids. CDR3 DNA sequence: TGCAGCGTTGAAGATCGGTGCAGGGCAGGCGAGCAGTTCTTC. Protein: CSVEDRCRAGEQFF.

CDR3 DNA sequence: TGTGCCAGCAGCTTAGTCGGCCGTACCTACGAGCAGTACTTC. Residues: CASSLVGRTYEQYF. The chain recombines TRBV7-9 with TRBJ2-7, with D unresolved. The CDR3 is made up of 14 amino acids. The V gene's germline CDR1 is SEHNR and CDR2 FQNEAQ (reference sequence). Between the trimmed V and J ends, which lost 1 base and 2 bases, there was a span of 9 bases.

The chain recombines TRBV20-1 with TRBJ2-1; the D gene is possibly TRBD2 (6 bases). Trimming took 6 bases from V and 2 from J, leaving 20 bases between them. CDR3 length equals 16 residues. CDR1 is DFQATT and CDR2 is SNEGSKA in the germline V gene (reference sequence). The CDR3 region has the DNA TGCAGTGCCTCGTCGGCGGGGCGGGTCCCCTACAATGAGCAGTTCTTC. It codes for CSASSAGRVPYNEQFF.

The V call is TRBV24-1, the J call TRBJ2-2; D not certain. Germline loops: CDR1 KGHDR, CDR2 SFDVKD. The CDR3 has 13 amino acids. V was trimmed by 5 bases and J by 8 bases, leaving 11 bases between them. CDR3 in amino acids: CATSGPQGGELFF. In DNA form, the CDR3 reads TGTGCCACCAGTGGCCCCCAAGGAGGGGAGCTGTTTTTT.

The CDR3 DNA reads TGTGCCTGGAGTGTATCGGGACATTCATGGGGAAGTGAGCAGTTCTTC. It is translated as CAWSVSGHSWGSEQFF. This chain joins TRBV30 and TRBJ2-1; D might be TRBD1 (6 bases). The CDR3 length is 16 residues. Looked up from germline, CDR1 is GTSNPN and CDR2 is SVGIG (reference sequence). V was trimmed by 0 bases and J by 9 bases, leaving 21 bases between them.

V gene TRBV7-9 combines with J gene TRBJ1-4; D unresolved. This CDR3 contains 17 residues. CDR1 and CDR2 (germline): SEHNR, FQNEAQ (reference sequence). V was trimmed by 5 bases and J by 7 bases, leaving 23 bases between them. CDR3 in DNA: TGTGCCAGCAGCCCTAGAGGAGGGTGGCCTCCTTTTGAAAAACTGTTTTTT. Translated, it gives CASSPRGGWPPFEKLFF.

The V and J genes are TRBV9 and TRBJ1-1; 9 bases line up with TRBD1. The CDR3 contains 17 residues. Germline values: CDR1 SGDLS, CDR2 YYNGEE. The trim removed 4 bases at V and 0 bases at J, leaving 10 bases unmatched. The CDR3 region is CASSSGQGRDMNTEAFF. Written as DNA, the CDR3 is TGTGCCAGCAGCTCTGGACAGGGGAGGGACATGAACACTGAAGCTTTCTTT.

The chain has TRBV4-2 and TRBJ2-3, with TRBD2 identical over 11 bases. Germline CDR1 LGHNA, CDR2 YNFKEQ. After removal of 2 bases from V and 3 bases from J, the junction contained 4 bases not matched to a gene. The CDR3 length is 16 residues. Here the CDR3 DNA reads TGTGCCAGCAGCCAACGGGGACTAGCGGAAACAGATACGCAGTATTTT. It codes for CASSQRGLAETDTQYF.

The rearrangement uses TRBV10-1 and TRBJ2-1; unclear D gene. Trimming removed 2 bases at V and 7 bases at J, with 6 bases between. This CDR3 has 12 amino acids. Germline V gene sequence: CDR1 WNHNN, CDR2 SYGVQD (reference sequence). CDR3 sequence reads: CASSEVKNEQFF. The CDR3 DNA reads as TGCGCCAGCAGTGAGGTTAAAAATGAGCAGTTCTTC.

The rearrangement joins TRBV5-5 to TRBJ2-1; TRBD1 is a possible D gene (7 bases). This CDR3 is built from 18 residues. Looked up from germline, CDR1 is SGHKS and CDR2 is YYEKEE (reference sequence). Trimming stripped 4 bases from V and 4 bases from J, with 24 bases between. CDR3 sequence (DNA): TGTGCCAGCAGCGCGACAGGGAGAGGGTTCGGGGGTTACAATGAGCAGTTCTTC. Translated: CASSATGRGFGGYNEQFF.